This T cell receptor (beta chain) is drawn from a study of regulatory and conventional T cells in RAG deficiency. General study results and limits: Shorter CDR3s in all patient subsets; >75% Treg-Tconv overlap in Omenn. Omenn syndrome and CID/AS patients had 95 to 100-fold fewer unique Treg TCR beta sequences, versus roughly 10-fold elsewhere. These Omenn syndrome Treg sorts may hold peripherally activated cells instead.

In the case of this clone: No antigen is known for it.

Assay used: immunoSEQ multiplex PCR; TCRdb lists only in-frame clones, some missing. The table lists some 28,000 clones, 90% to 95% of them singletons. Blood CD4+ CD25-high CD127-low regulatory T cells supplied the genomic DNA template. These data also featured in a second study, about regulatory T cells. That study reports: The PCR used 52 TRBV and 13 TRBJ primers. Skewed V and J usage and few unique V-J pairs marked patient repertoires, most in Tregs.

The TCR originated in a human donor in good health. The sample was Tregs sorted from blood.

The CDR3 sequence: CASSLGGTVNEQFF. CDR3 nucleotide sequence: TGTGCCAGCAGCTTAGGGGGGACCGTCAATGAGCAGTTCTTC. The V call is TRBV7-6, the J call TRBJ2-1; either TRBD1 or TRBD2 may supply D (5 bases each). The germline gives CDR1 SGHVS, CDR2 FNYEAQ. The CDR3 runs 14 residues. Trimming removed 1 base at V and 6 bases at J, with 10 bases between.